The 23 T cell receptor beta chains given below trace back to one sample, sequenced in a study of control samples from healthy donors and cancer patients. Sequenced by immunoSEQ multiplex PCR; TCRdb stores in-frame clones only, minus some. The profile covers roughly 120,000 clones, with about 93% appearing a single time and around 2.5% taken by the ten largest. The specimen was blood. The receptors originated from a man aged 30 to 45 in good health.

This rearrangement joins TRBV7-6 to TRBJ2-1; 10 positions match TRBD1. The V segment lost 4 bases and the J segment 7 bases; nucleotides outside the gene matches: 10. The CDR3 length is 16 residues. CDR1 and CDR2 (germline): SGHVS, FNYEAQ. In nucleotides, the CDR3 is TGTGCCAGCAGCTCGCCTCGTGGGGACAGGGGAAATGAGCAGTTCTTC. Encoded protein: CASSSPRGDRGNEQFF. The full variable domain, with the rest looked up from reference TRBV7-6 and TRBJ2-1, is GAGVSQSPRYKVTKRGQDVALRCDPISGHVSLYWYRQALGQGPEFLTYFNYEAQQDKSGLPNDRFSAERPEGSISTLTIQRTEQRDSAMYRCASSSPRGDRGNEQFFGPGTRLTVL.

V and J are TRBV5-1 and TRBJ2-6; TRBD1 might be the D (5 bases). Germline V gene lookup returns CDR1 SGHRS and CDR2 YFSETQ. Between the trimmed V and J ends, which lost 2 bases and 0 bases, there was a span of 12 bases. The CDR3 spans 17 residues. The CDR3 region is CASSFIGANSGANVLTF. Here the CDR3 DNA reads TGCGCCAGCAGCTTCATAGGGGCCAACTCTGGGGCCAACGTCCTGACTTTC. The variable domain in full, with the rest retrieved from reference TRBV5-1 and TRBJ2-6, is KAGVTQTPRYLIKTRGQQVTLSCSPISGHRSVSWYQQTPGQGLQFLFEYFSETQRNKGNFPGRFSGRQFSNSRSEMNVSTLELGDSALYLCASSFIGANSGANVLTFGAGSRLTVL.

The chain has TRBV13 and TRBJ2-5; 8 positions match TRBD2. V lost 6 bases to trimming and J lost 3 bases; unmatched junction nucleotides: 3. The CDR3 has 13 amino acids. Germline V lookup: CDR1 PRHDT, CDR2 FYEKMQ (reference sequence). CDR3 sequence reads: CASSAGGEETQYF. The CDR3 DNA reads TGTGCCAGCAGTGCCGGGGGGGAAGAGACCCAGTACTTC.

The genes are TRBV12-5 and TRBJ1-2, with D perhaps TRBD1 (6 bases). Per the germline V gene, CDR1 is LGHNT and CDR2 is FRNRAP. V lost 6 bases and J 3 bases, leaving 32 bases between the germline ends. The CDR3 length is 20 residues. CDR3 loop: CASGPVGQGLNAFTDYGYTF. The CDR3 DNA reads TGTGCTAGTGGCCCCGTTGGGCAGGGGCTGAACGCCTTTACAGACTATGGCTACACCTTC.

Comment on this clone: Its ends do not fully match the called genes, so a read error is possible. The V and J genes are TRBV7-2 and TRBJ2-1, with D possibly called TRBD1 or TRBD2 (5 bases each). The CDR3 has 15 residues. Germline V gene data show CDR1 as SGHTA and CDR2 as FQGNSA. CDR3 loop: CASSLADSFRNEQFF. CDR3 coding DNA: TGTGCCAGCAGCCTAGCAGACAGCTTTCGCAATGAGCAGTTCTTC.

V is TRBV3-1 (or the pseudogene TRBV3-2) and J is TRBJ2-3; 14 nucleotides align to TRBD2. V dropped 5 bases and J dropped 6; count of bases not matched to a gene: 7. Germline V lookup: CDR1 LGHDT, CDR2 YNNKEL (reference sequence). The length of the CDR3 is 16 residues. The CDR3 loop reads CASSNGLAGGRDTQYF. The CDR3 bases are TGTGCCAGCAGCAACGGACTAGCGGGGGGCAGGGATACGCAGTATTTT.

V gene TRBV21-1 combines with J gene TRBJ2-3; the table names TRBD2, a call not compared with the DNA. TRBV21-1 represents a pseudogene. The CDR3 length is 17 residues. CDR3 nucleotide sequence: TGTGCCAGCAGCAAAGGAAGCTCGGGGACTTCCACAGATACGCAGTATTTT. It is translated as CASSKGSSGTSTDTQYF.

A single count supports this clone. The rearrangement uses TRBV10-2 and TRBJ2-7; weak D call: TRBD1 (6 bases). Trimming cost V 2 bases and J 7 bases, with 9 bases left between them. The CDR3 is made up of 12 amino acids. Per germline, CDR1 WSHSY and CDR2 SAAADI. DNA of the CDR3: TGCGCCAGCAGTGAGGACAGGCGGGAGCAGTACGTC. Protein product: CASSEDRREQYV.

V usage is TRBV6-1 and J usage is TRBJ1-5; D is ambiguous. Germline CDR1 is MNHNS and CDR2 is SASEGT. The CDR3 length is 17 residues. V lost 4 bases and J 0 bases, leaving 16 bases between the germline ends. CDR3 DNA: TGTGCCAGCAGTGTAATGGGTTACGGCTATAGCAATCAGCCCCAGCATTTT. Its protein product is CASSVMGYGYSNQPQHF.

In regard to this clone: Mismatch with germline at one junction end may stem from a read error. The chain is built from TRBV19 and TRBJ1-2; D perhaps matches TRBD1 (6 bases). CDR3 length equals 15 residues. Germline V CDR1 and CDR2: LNHDA, SQIVND (reference sequence). The CDR3 DNA reads TGTGCCGGTAGTATAATGGGGGGCCCGGGCTATGGCTACACCTTC. Protein sequence: CAGSIMGGPGYGYTF.

This clone occurred once. V and J are TRBV19 and TRBJ1-5; 7 nucleotides agree with TRBD1. V lost 3 bases to trimming and J lost 3 bases; unmatched junction nucleotides: 8. Germline-derived CDR1 and CDR2 are LNHDA and SQIVND (reference sequence). This CDR3 contains 16 residues. The CDR3 protein is CASSIPLTGYNQPQHF. The CDR3 region has the DNA TGTGCCAGTAGTATTCCTTTGACAGGGTACAATCAGCCCCAGCATTTT.

The chain carries TRBV5-4 and TRBJ2-7; no clear D gene. The CDR3 runs 13 residues. Trimming took 1 base from V and 6 from J, leaving 11 bases between them. The germline V gene encodes CDR1 SGHNT and CDR2 YYREEE (reference sequence). The DNA for the CDR3 is TGTGCCAGCAGCTTGTTGGGGTCCGGCGAGCAGTACTTC. Translating gives CASSLLGSGEQYF.

The J gene is TRBJ2-6, the V gene TRBV18; D possibly corresponds to TRBD1 (6 bases). The CDR3 sequence is 16 residues long. V lost 3 bases and J 1 base, leaving 10 bases between the germline ends. The germline V gene encodes CDR1 KGHSH and CDR2 LQKENI. The CDR3: CASSPPGQSGANVLTF. The CDR3 DNA is TGTGCCAGCTCACCGCCCGGACAGTCTGGGGCCAACGTCCTGACTTTC. The entire variable domain, with the rest obtained from reference TRBV18 and TRBJ2-6, is as follows: NAGVMQNPRHLVRRRGQEARLRCSPMKGHSHVYWYRQLPEEGLKFMVYLQKENIIDESGMPKERFSAEFPKEGPSILRIQQVVRGDSAAYFCASSPPGQSGANVLTFGAGSRLTVL.

This chain's CDR3 is CSFSRTGWTEAFF. The CDR3 DNA reads TGCAGCTTTAGTCGGACAGGGTGGACTGAAGCTTTCTTT. This chain connects TRBV29-1 to TRBJ1-1; 8 bases are a match to TRBD1. J was trimmed by 5 bases and V by 8 bases; bases with no gene match: 10. Germline values: CDR1 SQVTM, CDR2 ANQGSEA. The length of the CDR3 is 13 residues.

This chain uses TRBV5-5 with TRBJ2-5; the D gene is possibly TRBD2 (5 bases). This CDR3 region has 13 residues. CDR1 is SGHKS and CDR2 is YYEKEE in the germline V gene (reference sequence). The germline V and J ends were trimmed by 4 bases and 5 bases, with 12 bases remaining between them. The CDR3 sequence is CASSPLAKETQYF. In nucleotides, the CDR3 is TGTGCCAGCAGCCCCCTAGCAAAGGAGACCCAGTACTTC.

Comment on this clone: The junction differs from germline at one of its ends, possibly a read error. This chain connects TRBV7-9 to TRBJ2-7; D remains ambiguous. The germline V gene has CDR1 SEHNR and CDR2 FQNEAQ (reference sequence). This CDR3 has 12 residues. CDR3 sequence reads: CASSLGHYGQYF. The CDR3 nucleotides are TGTGCCAGCAGCCTAGGGCACTACGGGCAGTACTTC.

The count of this clone is one. The CDR3 protein is CASRPGGGTQYF. In DNA, the CDR3 is TGTGCCAGCAGACCAGGGGGAGGTACGCAGTATTTT. V and J are TRBV6-6 and TRBJ2-3, with D perhaps matching TRBD1 (7 bases). CDR1 and CDR2 (germline): MNHNY, SVGAGI (reference sequence). The V and J ends lost 6 bases and 8 bases respectively, with 12 bases between them. CDR3 length equals 12 residues.

The rearrangement uses TRBV24-1 and TRBJ1-6; D gene unclear. In germline, CDR1 is KGHDR, CDR2 SFDVKD. The V end lost 9 bases, the J end lost 5 bases, and 10 bases lay between the germline ends. The CDR3 has 13 amino acids. CDR3 sequence reads: CATGETNNSPLHF. DNA of the CDR3: TGTGCCACCGGGGAGACGAATAATTCACCCCTCCACTTT.

This chain uses TRBV9 with TRBJ1-3, with D tentatively TRBD1 (5 bases). Germline CDR1 and CDR2: SGDLS and YYNGEE. This CDR3 contains 15 residues. Trimming took 2 bases from V and 4 from J, leaving 13 bases between them. DNA of the CDR3: TGTGCCAGCAGCGTTTCGGGGACCGTGGGAAACACCATATATTTT. Amino acids: CASSVSGTVGNTIYF. The full variable domain, completed using reference TRBV9 and TRBJ1-3, is DSGVTQTPKHLITATGQRVTLRCSPRSGDLSVYWYQQSLDQGLQFLIQYYNGEERAKGNILERFSAQQFPDLHSELNLSSLELGDSALYFCASSVSGTVGNTIYFGEGSWLTVV.

The V and J genes are TRBV21-1 and TRBJ1-2. TRBV21-1 is noted as a pseudogene. This CDR3 is built from 17 residues. CDR3 sequence: CASSPSRYSPLNYGYTF. The CDR3 DNA is TGTGCCAGCAGCCCTAGCCGTTACAGTCCACTTAACTATGGCTACACCTTC.

This clone was picked up one time. The chain combines TRBV7-9 with TRBJ1-3; D not resolved. Per germline, CDR1 SEHNR and CDR2 FQNEAQ (reference sequence). V lost 5 bases to trimming and J lost 5 bases, with 10 bases between them. The CDR3 is 13 residues long. CDR3: CASSLFDRNTIYF. DNA for the CDR3: TGTGCCAGCAGCCTGTTCGATAGAAACACCATATATTTT.

The J gene is TRBJ2-1, the V gene TRBV11-3, with TRBD2 matching 11 bases. Germline CDR1 is SGHNT and CDR2 is YENEEA. This CDR3 is 14 amino acids long. The ends lost 3 bases at V and 7 bases at J; junction bases unmatched: 2. The CDR3 DNA follows: TGTGCCAGCAGCTTTAGCGGGGGGGCTAATGAGCAGTTCTTC. It codes for CASSFSGGANEQFF. Full variable domain (rest looked up from reference TRBV11-3 and TRBJ2-1): EAGVVQSPRYKIIEKKQPVAFWCNPISGHNTLYWYLQNLGQGPELLIRYENEEAVDDSQLPKDRFSAERLKGVDSTLKIQPAELGDSAVYLCASSFSGGANEQFFGPGTRLTVL.

The CDR3 loop is CASRPLSNQPQHF. CDR3 DNA sequence: TGTGCCAGCAGACCCCTTAGCAATCAGCCCCAGCATTTT. The J gene is TRBJ1-5, the V gene TRBV27, with D unresolved. The germline gives CDR1 MNHEY, CDR2 SMNVEV (reference sequence). CDR3 length equals 13 residues. V shed 6 bases and J shed 0 bases, with 6 bases lying between them.